This TCR beta chain was retrieved from a study of OX40 agonist ivuxolimab in advanced cancers. Across the study: At 0.01 to 10 mg/kg, ivuxolimab was administered intravenously to patients every 2 weeks. Patients receiving dose escalation had hepatocellular carcinoma, melanoma, renal cell or head and neck cancer.

Data came from immunoSEQ multiplex PCR; TCRdb stores just in-frame clones and leaves some out. The sample consists of approximately 70,000 clones, almost 85% of them appearing once. The germline gives CDR1 MNHEY, CDR2 SVGAGI. CDR3 length: 12 amino acids. V trimming: 9 bases; J trimming: 10 bases; junction bases outside the gene matches: 7. Specimen: CD4+ or CD8+ T cells sorted from blood, collected in a trial of the OX40 agonist ivuxolimab. The sequence was collected from an adult with an advanced solid tumor such as melanoma, head and neck, liver or kidney cancer. This chain links TRBV6-5 with TRBJ1-4, with 8 bases that match TRBD1. This CDR3 is CARVGTGGKLFF. The CDR3 DNA reads TGTGCCAGAGTAGGGACAGGAGGAAAACTGTTTTTT.